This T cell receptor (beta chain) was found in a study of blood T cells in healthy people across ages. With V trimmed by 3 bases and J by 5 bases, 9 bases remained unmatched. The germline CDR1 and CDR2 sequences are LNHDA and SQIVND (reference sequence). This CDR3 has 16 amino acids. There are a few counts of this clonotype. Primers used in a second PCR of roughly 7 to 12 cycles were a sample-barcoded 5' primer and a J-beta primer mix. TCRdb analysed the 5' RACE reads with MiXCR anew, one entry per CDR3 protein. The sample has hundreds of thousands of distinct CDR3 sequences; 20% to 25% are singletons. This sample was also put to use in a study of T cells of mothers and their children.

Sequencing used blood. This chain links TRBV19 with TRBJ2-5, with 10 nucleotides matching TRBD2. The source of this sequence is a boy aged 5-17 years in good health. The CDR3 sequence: CASSIDASGSRETQYF. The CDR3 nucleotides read TGTGCCAGTAGTATCGACGCTAGCGGGAGTCGGGAGACCCAGTACTTC.